This is a list of T cell receptor beta chains from one sample in a study of CXCR3-negative and CXCR3-positive naive CD8 T cells. Each CDR3 protein gets one entry in TCRdb, which reprocessed the 5' RACE reads and gives no DNA. The sample totals under 55,000 distinct CDR3 sequences. Sequencing was carried out using memory CD8+ T cells from blood. These TCRs come from a human donor in good health. Some clones in this sample may be carry-over from other donors' samples. CDR3s include the opening cysteine and the closing phenylalanine or tryptophan. Clone size is shown for a subset of rows, as once, few, many or a class of expanded clone.

v_gene,j_gene,abundance,CDR3aa
TRBV25-1,TRBJ2-7,.,CASSDTEKGYEQYF
TRBV5-5,TRBJ2-1,.,CASSLDDEQFF
TRBV29-1,TRBJ1-1,.,CSVDPRTGMNTEAFF
TRBV6-2/TRBV6-3,TRBJ1-1,.,CASIMGNTEAFF
TRBV28,TRBJ2-1,.,CASSSPFSGGLINEQFF
TRBV6-2/TRBV6-3,TRBJ2-6,.,CASSDVSGANVLTF
TRBV6-2/TRBV6-3,TRBJ2-7,medium-sized,CASRPRGAGNYEQYF
TRBV4-3,TRBJ2-1,.,CASSQDSGVGEQFF
TRBV6-2/TRBV6-3,TRBJ1-1,.,CASSYMGFTEAFF
TRBV7-9,TRBJ1-1,.,CASSYADTEAFF
TRBV12-3/TRBV12-4,TRBJ2-7,.,CASSLLMTSGGSYEQYF
TRBV25-1,TRBJ1-2,.,CASESTGGAGYTF
TRBV7-9,TRBJ2-7,.,CASSRTGTGIYEQYF
TRBV28,TRBJ2-2,.,CASSFLAGGNTGELFF
TRBV20-1,TRBJ1-1,.,CSARDREGWNTEAFF
TRBV12-3/TRBV12-4,TRBJ2-2,.,CASSDPGRGNTGELFF
TRBV6-5,TRBJ2-5,.,CASTDTTSGGKETQYF
TRBV29-1,TRBJ1-1,.,CSVEWGMNTEAFF
TRBV28,TRBJ2-7,.,CASTAFRVPPEQYF
TRBV20-1,TRBJ2-7,.,CSAPLLGTSGGLNPYEQYF
TRBV5-1,TRBJ1-1,.,CASSIPGQGTNTEAFF
TRBV10-3,TRBJ1-2,.,CAISDHRGLDYGYTF
TRBV7-9,TRBJ1-5,.,CASSTSGGGQPQHF
TRBV3-1,TRBJ1-1,medium-sized,CASSQLAGAGRNTEAFF
TRBV28,TRBJ2-1,.,CASSLLAGGYNEQFF
TRBV6-2/TRBV6-3,TRBJ1-1,.,CASRSTGDTEAFF
TRBV7-9,TRBJ2-7,.,CASSLAASEQYF
TRBV3-1,TRBJ2-7,.,CASSQDLDRPGEQYF
TRBV18,TRBJ2-7,.,CASSPPGAEQYF